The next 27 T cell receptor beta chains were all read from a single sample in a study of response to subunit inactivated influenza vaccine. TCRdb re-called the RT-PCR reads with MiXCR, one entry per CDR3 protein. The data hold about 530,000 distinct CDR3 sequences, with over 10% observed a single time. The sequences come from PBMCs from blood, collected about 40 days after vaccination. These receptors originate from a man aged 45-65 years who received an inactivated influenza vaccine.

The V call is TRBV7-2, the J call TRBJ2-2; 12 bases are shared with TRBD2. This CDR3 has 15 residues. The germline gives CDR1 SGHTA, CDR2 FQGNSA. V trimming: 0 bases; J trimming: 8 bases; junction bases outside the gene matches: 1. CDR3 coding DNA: TGTGCCAGCAGCTTAGCCGGGACTAGCGGGGGGGAGCTGTTTTTT. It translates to CASSLAGTSGGELFF.

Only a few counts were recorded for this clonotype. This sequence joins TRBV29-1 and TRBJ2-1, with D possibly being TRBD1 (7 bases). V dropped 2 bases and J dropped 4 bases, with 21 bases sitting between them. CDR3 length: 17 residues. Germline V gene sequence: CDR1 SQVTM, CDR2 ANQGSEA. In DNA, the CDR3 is TGCAGCGTTGAAAAGGGGGGACTCAGGGGGAGATACAATGAGCAGTTCTTC. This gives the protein CSVEKGGLRGRYNEQFF.

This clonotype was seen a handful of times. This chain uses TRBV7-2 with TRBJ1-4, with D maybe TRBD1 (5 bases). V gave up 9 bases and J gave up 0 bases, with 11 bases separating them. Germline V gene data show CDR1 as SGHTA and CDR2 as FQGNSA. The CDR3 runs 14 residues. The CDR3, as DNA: TGTGCCAGTACGGGGCTTCCAACTAATGAAAAACTGTTTTTT. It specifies CASTGLPTNEKLFF. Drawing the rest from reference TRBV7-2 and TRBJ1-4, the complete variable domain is GAGVSQSPSNKVTEKGKDVELRCDPISGHTALYWYRQSLGQGLEFLIYFQGNSAPDKSGLPSDRFSAERTGGSVSTLTIQRTQQEDSAVYLCASTGLPTNEKLFFGSGTQLSVL.

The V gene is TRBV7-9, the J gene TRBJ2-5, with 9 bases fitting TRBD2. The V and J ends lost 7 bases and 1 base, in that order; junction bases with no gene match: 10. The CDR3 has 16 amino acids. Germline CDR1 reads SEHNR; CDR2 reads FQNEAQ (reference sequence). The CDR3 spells CASTPPQRGAQETQYF. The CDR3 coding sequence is TGTGCCAGCACCCCCCCCCAGCGGGGGGCCCAAGAGACCCAGTACTTC.

The CDR3 protein is CASSYRRGGNQPQHF. The CDR3 nucleotides are TGTGCCAGCAGTTACAGGAGGGGAGGCAATCAGCCCCAGCATTTT. This chain connects TRBV6-2 or TRBV6-3 to TRBJ1-5, with D perhaps matching TRBD1 (5 bases). Germline V gives CDR1 MNHEY, CDR2 SVGEGT. CDR3 length: 15 residues. V lost 2 bases, J lost 2 bases, and 10 bases lay in between.

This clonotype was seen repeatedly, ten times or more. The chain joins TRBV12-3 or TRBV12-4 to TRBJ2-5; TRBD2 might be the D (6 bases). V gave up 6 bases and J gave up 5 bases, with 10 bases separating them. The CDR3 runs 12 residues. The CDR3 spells CASRGLMETQYF. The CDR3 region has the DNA TGTGCCAGCAGGGGACTGATGGAGACCCAGTACTTC.

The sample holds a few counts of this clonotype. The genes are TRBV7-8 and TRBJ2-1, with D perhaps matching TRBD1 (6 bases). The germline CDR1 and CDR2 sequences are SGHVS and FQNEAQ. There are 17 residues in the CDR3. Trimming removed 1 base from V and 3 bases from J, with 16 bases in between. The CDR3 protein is CASSLGRTAAHYNEQFF. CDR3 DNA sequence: TGTGCCAGCAGCTTAGGGCGGACAGCCGCCCACTACAATGAGCAGTTCTTC.

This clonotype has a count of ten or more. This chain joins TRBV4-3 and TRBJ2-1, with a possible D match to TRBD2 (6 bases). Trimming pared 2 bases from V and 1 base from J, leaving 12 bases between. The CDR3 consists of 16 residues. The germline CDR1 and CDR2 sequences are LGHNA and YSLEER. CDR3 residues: CASSQQRGLSYNEQFF. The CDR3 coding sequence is TGCGCCAGCAGCCAACAAAGGGGACTTTCCTACAATGAGCAGTTCTTC.

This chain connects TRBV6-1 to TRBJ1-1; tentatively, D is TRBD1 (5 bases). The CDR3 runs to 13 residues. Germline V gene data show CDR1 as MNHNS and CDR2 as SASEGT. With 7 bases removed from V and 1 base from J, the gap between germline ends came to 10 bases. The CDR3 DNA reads TGTGCCAGCAACCGGGGGACGAACACTGAAGCTTTCTTT. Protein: CASNRGTNTEAFF.

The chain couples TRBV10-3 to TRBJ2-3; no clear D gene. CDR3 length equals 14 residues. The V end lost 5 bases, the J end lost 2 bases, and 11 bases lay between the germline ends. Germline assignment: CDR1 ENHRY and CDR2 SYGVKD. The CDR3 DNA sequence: TGTGCCATCAGTCCGGACCCTAACACAGATACGCAGTATTTT. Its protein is CAISPDPNTDTQYF.

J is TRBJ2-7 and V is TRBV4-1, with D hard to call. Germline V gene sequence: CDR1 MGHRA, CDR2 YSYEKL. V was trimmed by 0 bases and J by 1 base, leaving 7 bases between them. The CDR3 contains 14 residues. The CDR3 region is CASSQDIRSYEQYF. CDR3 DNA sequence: TGCGCCAGCAGCCAAGACATTAGGTCCTACGAGCAGTACTTC.

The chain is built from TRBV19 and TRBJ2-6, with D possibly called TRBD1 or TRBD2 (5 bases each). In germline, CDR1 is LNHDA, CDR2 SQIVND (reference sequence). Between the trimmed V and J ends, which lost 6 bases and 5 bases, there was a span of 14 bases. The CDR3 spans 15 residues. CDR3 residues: CASSKSRDRANVLTF. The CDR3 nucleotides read TGTGCCAGTAGCAAAAGCCGGGACCGGGCCAACGTCCTGACTTTC.

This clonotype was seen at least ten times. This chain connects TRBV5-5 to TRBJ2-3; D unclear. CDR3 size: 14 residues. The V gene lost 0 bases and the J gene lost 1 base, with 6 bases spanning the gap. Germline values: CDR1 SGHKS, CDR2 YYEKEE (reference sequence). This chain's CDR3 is CASSLGLRTDTQYF. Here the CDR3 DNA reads TGTGCCAGCAGCTTGGGGCTACGCACAGATACGCAGTATTTT.

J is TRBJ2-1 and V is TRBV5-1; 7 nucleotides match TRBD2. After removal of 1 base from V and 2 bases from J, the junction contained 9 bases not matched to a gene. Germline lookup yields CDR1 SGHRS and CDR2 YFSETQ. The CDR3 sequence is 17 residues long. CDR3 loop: CASSLSGSREPYNEQFF. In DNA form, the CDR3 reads TGCGCCAGCAGCTTGTCGGGGTCGCGGGAGCCCTACAATGAGCAGTTCTTC.

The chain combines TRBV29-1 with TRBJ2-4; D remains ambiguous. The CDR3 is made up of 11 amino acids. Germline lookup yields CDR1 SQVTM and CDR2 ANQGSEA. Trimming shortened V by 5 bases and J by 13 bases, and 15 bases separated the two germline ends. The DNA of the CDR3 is TGCAGCGTTTCGACGGATAGGGCCCAGTACTTC. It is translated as CSVSTDRAQYF.

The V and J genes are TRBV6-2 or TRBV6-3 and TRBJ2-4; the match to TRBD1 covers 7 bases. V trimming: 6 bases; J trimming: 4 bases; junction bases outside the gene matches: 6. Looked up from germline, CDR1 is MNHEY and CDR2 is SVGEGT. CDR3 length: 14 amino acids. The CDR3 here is CASSRLGQKNIQYF. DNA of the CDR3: TGTGCCAGCAGCCGACTGGGACAGAAAAACATTCAGTACTTC.

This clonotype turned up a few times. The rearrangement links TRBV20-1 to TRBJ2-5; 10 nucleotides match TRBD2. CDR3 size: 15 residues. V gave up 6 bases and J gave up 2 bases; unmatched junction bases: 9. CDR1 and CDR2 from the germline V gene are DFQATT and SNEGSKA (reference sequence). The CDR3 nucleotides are TGCAGTGCAGCACCCGGGACTAGCGTACAAGAGACCCAGTACTTC. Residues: CSAAPGTSVQETQYF.

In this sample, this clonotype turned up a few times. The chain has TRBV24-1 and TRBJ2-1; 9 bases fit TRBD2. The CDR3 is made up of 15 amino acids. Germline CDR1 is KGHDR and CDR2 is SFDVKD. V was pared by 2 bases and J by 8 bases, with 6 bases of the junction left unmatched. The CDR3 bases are TGTGCCACCAGTGATTGGGGTTTAGCGGGAGATGAGCAGTTCTTC. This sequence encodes CATSDWGLAGDEQFF.

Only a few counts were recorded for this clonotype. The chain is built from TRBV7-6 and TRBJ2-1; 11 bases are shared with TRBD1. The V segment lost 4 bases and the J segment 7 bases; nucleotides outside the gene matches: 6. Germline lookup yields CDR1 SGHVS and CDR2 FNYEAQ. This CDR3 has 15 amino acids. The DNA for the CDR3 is TGTGCCAGCAGCTCCCGGACAGGGGGCACGAATGAGCAGTTCTTC. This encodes CASSSRTGGTNEQFF.

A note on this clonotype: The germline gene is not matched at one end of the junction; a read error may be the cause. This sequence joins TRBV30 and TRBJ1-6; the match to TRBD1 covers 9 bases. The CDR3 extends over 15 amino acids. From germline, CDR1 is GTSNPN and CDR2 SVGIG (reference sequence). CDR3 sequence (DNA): TGTGCCTGGGGTGTAACGGGACAGGGTTCTTCACCCCTCCACTTT. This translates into CAWGVTGQGSSPLHF.

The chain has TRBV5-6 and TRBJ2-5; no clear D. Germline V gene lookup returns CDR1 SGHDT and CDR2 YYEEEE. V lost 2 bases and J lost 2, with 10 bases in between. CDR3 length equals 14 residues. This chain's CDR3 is CASSFSPSQETQYF. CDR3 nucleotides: TGTGCCAGCAGCTTCAGTCCCAGTCAAGAGACCCAGTACTTC.

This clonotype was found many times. Here the CDR3 DNA reads TGCGCCAGCAGCTTGGCCCTACTAGCGGGGCAAGAGACCCAGTACTTC. Residues: CASSLALLAGQETQYF. The chain has TRBV5-1 and TRBJ2-5; TRBD2 matches at 10 bases. This CDR3 is 16 amino acids long. The junction had 4 bases not matched to a gene; V was cut back by 0 bases and J by 2 bases. Germline V CDR1 and CDR2: SGHRS, YFSETQ. The entire variable domain, with the rest obtained from reference TRBV5-1 and TRBJ2-5, is as follows: KAGVTQTPRYLIKTRGQQVTLSCSPISGHRSVSWYQQTPGQGLQFLFEYFSETQRNKGNFPGRFSGRQFSNSRSEMNVSTLELGDSALYLCASSLALLAGQETQYFGPGTRLLVL.

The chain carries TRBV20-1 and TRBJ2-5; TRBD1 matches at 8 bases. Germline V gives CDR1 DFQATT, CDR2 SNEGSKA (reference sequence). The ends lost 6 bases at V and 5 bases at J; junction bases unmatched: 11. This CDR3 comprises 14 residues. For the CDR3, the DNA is TGCAGTGCCTCTCAGACAGGGGTAAGGGAGACCCAGTACTTC. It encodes CSASQTGVRETQYF.

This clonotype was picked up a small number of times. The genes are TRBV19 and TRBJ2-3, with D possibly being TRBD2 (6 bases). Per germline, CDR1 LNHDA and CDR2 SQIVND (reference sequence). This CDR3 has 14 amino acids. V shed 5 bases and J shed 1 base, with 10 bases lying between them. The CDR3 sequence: CASSRDFRTDTQYF. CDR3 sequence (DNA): TGTGCCAGTAGTCGGGACTTCCGCACAGATACGCAGTATTTT.

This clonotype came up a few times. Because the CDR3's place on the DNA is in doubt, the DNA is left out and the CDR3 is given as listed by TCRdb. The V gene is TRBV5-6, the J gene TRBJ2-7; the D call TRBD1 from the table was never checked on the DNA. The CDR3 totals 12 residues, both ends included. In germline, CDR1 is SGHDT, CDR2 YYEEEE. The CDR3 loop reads CASSWGTGASFF.

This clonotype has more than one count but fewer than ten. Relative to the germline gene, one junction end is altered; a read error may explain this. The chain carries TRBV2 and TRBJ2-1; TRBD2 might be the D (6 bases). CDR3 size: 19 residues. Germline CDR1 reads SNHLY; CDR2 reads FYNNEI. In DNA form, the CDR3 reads TGTACCAGCAGTCGTAATAGCGGCCCTCTGAGCCTGGGCTACAATGAGCAGTTCTTC. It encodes CTSSRNSGPLSLGYNEQFF.

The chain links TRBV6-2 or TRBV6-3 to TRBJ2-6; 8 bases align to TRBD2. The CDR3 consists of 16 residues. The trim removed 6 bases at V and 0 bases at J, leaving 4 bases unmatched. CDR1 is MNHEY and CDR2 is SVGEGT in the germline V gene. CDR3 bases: TGTGCCAGCAGAGAGCTAGCGGGCTCTGGGGCCAACGTCCTGACTTTC. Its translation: CASRELAGSGANVLTF.